This record covers a single T cell receptor (beta chain). The data derive from a study of CD8 T cells in ankylosing spondylitis. Quantitative 5'-RACE with molecular barcodes produced the TCR beta libraries. TCRdb ran MiXCR on the 5' RACE reads and lists one entry per CDR3 protein. The table lists roughly 120,000 distinct CDR3 sequences, around 13% of them singletons. Germline CDR1 and CDR2: SGHDT and YYEEEE. Trimming took 5 bases from V and 5 from J; bases not matched to a gene: 7. The CDR3 has 14 residues. The receptor was derived from a female donor with ankylosing spondylitis or in good health (not recorded which). This rearrangement joins TRBV5-6 to TRBJ2-5, with 9 bases aligning to TRBD1. Sequencing was performed on blood, either unsorted or a sorted T cell fraction (not recorded which). CDR3 bases: TGTGCCAGCAGGGCCGGACAGGGGACGGAGACCCAGTACTTC. Translating gives CASRAGQGTETQYF.